The rows below give T cell receptor beta chains drawn from one sample of a study of T cells in Graves' hyperthyroidism and ophthalmopathy. Via MiXCR, TCRdb re-called the multiplex PCR reads, giving one row per CDR3 protein. The top ten hold roughly 24% of the sample, which has about 350,000 distinct CDR3 sequences, roughly 14% seen once. The sample comprised blood. The receptors come from a woman aged 30 to 39 with Graves' hyperthyroidism. Each CDR3 is given with its conserved first and last residue. The D gene is left open where the match is weak. Where a row states a size, it is once, few, many or the class of an expanded clone; other rows omit it.

-	TRBJ1-6	TRBD1	TRBV6-1	CASSPPGQGSPLHF	TGTGCCAGCAGTCCCCCGGGACAGGGTTCACCCCTCCACTTT
many	TRBJ1-6	-	TRBV28	CACLGRRQMDSPLHF	TGTGCCTGTCTAGGCAGGCGCCAAATGGATTCACCCCTCCACTTT
many	TRBJ2-7	TRBD1	TRBV6-1	CASQGQISTEQYF	TGTGCCAGTCAGGGACAGATTTCAACCGAGCAGTACTTC
many	TRBJ2-7	TRBD1	TRBV6-2/TRBV6-3	CASSGTVYEQYF	TGTGCCAGCAGCGGGACAGTCTACGAGCAGTACTTC
-	TRBJ2-1	-	TRBV24-1	CATSGRLYNEQFF	TGTGCCACCAGCGGGAGATTATACAATGAGCAGTTCTTC
-	TRBJ2-5	-	TRBV20-1	CSALDTSSDGETQYF	TGCAGTGCTTTGGACACTAGTTCGGATGGGGAGACCCAGTACTTC
few	TRBJ2-1	TRBD2	TRBV18	CASSPKTSGNNEQFF	TGTGCCAGCTCACCGAAGACTAGCGGAAACAATGAGCAGTTCTTC
many	TRBJ1-5	TRBD1	TRBV5-5	CASSLSVRQGGGGQPQHF	TGTGCCAGCAGCTTGTCGGTCCGACAGGGAGGAGGTGGTCAGCCCCAGCATTTT
few	TRBJ1-5	TRBD1	TRBV19	CASSPQREWDRPNQPQHF	TGTGCCAGTAGTCCCCAAAGGGAATGGGACAGGCCGAATCAGCCCCAGCATTTT
few	TRBJ1-2	TRBD1	TRBV29-1	CSVDPTGNYGYTF	TGCAGCGTTGACCCGACAGGGAACTATGGCTACACCTTC
-	TRBJ2-5	-	TRBV12-3/TRBV12-4	CASSWFGGQETQYF	TGTGCCAGCAGCTGGTTTGGAGGGCAAGAGACCCAGTACTTC
few	TRBJ2-1	-	TRBV20-1	CSASRGLDEQFF	TGCAGTGCTTCCAGGGGCTTGGATGAGCAGTTCTTC
many	TRBJ1-2	-	TRBV9	CASSVASGPGRYGYTF	TGTGCCAGCAGCGTAGCTTCGGGTCCCGGGAGGTATGGCTACACCTTC
few	TRBJ2-5	-	TRBV28	CASSIYETGQETQYF	TGTGCCAGCTCAATATACGAGACAGGACAAGAGACCCAGTACTTC
many	TRBJ1-3	-	TRBV12-3/TRBV12-4	CASGQHSGNTIYF	TGTGCCAGCGGACAGCACTCTGGAAACACCATATATTTT
many	TRBJ1-1	-	TRBV28	CASSPQTGLNTEAFF	TGTGCCAGCAGTCCCCAGACAGGACTGAACACTGAAGCTTTCTTT
-	TRBJ1-2	TRBD1	TRBV24-1	CATSGGTGYGYTF	TGTGCCACCAGTGGTGGGACAGGATATGGCTACACCTTC
few	TRBJ1-2	TRBD1	TRBV7-9	CASSLAGTGGHGYTF	TGTGCCAGCAGCTTAGCCGGGACAGGGGGCCATGGCTACACCTTC
-	TRBJ2-2	-	TRBV7-2	CASSLGFYGELFF	TGTGCCAGCAGCTTAGGTTTCTACGGGGAGCTGTTTTTT
-	TRBJ2-1	-	TRBV19	CASSRSNDNEQFF	TGTGCCAGTAGTCGGAGTAATGACAATGAGCAGTTCTTC
-	TRBJ2-3	-	TRBV5-4	CASSLGSGSLRTDTQYF	TGTGCCAGCAGCTTGGGCTCCGGGAGTCTCAGAACAGATACGCAGTATTTT
few	TRBJ2-1	-	TRBV3-1	CASSQGLEAGNEQFF	TGTGCCAGCAGCCAAGGACTAGAGGCGGGCAATGAGCAGTTCTTC
many	TRBJ2-7	TRBD2	TRBV2	CASAQGTSFSYEQYF	TGTGCCAGCGCCCAAGGGACTAGCTTCTCCTACGAGCAGTACTTC
-	TRBJ1-5	-	TRBV10-3	CAIRGIGDPRQHF	TGTGCCATCAGGGGAATAGGCGACCCGCGCCAGCATTTT
many	TRBJ2-3	-	TRBV2	CASSVEKRFTDTQYF	TGTGCCAGCAGTGTTGAGAAGCGGTTCACAGATACGCAGTATTTT
-	TRBJ2-2	-	TRBV29-1	CSVSSTNTGELFF	TGCAGCGTTAGCTCCACAAACACCGGGGAGCTGTTTTTT
many	TRBJ2-7	TRBD1	TRBV7-9	CASSLGGGFTGTGSEQYF	TGTGCCAGCAGCTTAGGGGGGGGCTTCACCGGGACAGGGTCCGAGCAGTACTTC
many	TRBJ1-1	TRBD1	TRBV28	CASSLPTGVTEAFF	TGTGCCAGCAGTTTACCGACAGGGGTCACTGAAGCTTTCTTT
many	TRBJ2-1	-	TRBV28	CASSSRGSYNEQFF	TGTGCCAGCAGCTCGAGGGGGTCCTACAATGAGCAGTTCTTC
many	TRBJ2-1	-	TRBV11-1	CASSLSDARINEQFF	TGTGCCAGCAGCTTAAGCGACGCTAGAATCAATGAGCAGTTCTTC
-	TRBJ2-4	-	TRBV3-1	CASSGGQIAKNIRYF	TGTGCCAGCAGCGGGGGACAAATAGCCAAAAACATTCGGTACTTC
many	TRBJ2-7	-	TRBV7-2	CASTLGGTNYEQYF	TGTGCCAGCACCTTAGGGGGGACAAACTACGAGCAGTACTTC
-	TRBJ2-7	-	TRBV20-1	CSGRAQGGVQYF	TGCAGTGGACGGGCCCAGGGAGGTGTGCAGTACTTC
-	TRBJ2-5	TRBD1	TRBV4-2	CASSQIAGTGGRQETQYF	TGTGCCAGCAGCCAAATAGCCGGGACAGGGGGCCGGCAAGAGACCCAGTACTTC
few	TRBJ1-3	-	TRBV20-1	CSAWESGNTIYF	TGCAGTGCCTGGGAGTCTGGAAACACCATATATTTT
few	TRBJ2-2	-	TRBV27	CASSLRRFRSFDGAGELFF	TGTGCCAGCAGTCTCCGGAGATTCAGGTCCTTCGATGGGGCCGGGGAGCTGTTTTTT
many	TRBJ1-5	-	TRBV30	CAWSVLGENQPQHF	TGTGCCTGGAGTGTACTAGGAGAAAATCAGCCCCAGCATTTT
many	TRBJ2-7	TRBD2	TRBV7-9	CASSLISGGGEQYF	TGTGCCAGCAGCCTTATCTCGGGAGGCGGGGAGCAGTACTTC
-	TRBJ1-2	-	TRBV13	CASSSTEKIYGYTF	TGTGCCAGCAGCTCGACAGAGAAGATCTATGGCTACACCTTC
few	TRBJ2-2	-	TRBV6-1	CASTQTATGELFF	TGTGCCAGCACCCAGACAGCTACCGGGGAGCTGTTTTTT
many	TRBJ2-7	TRBD1	TRBV2	CASRDGTGVSYEQYF	TGTGCCAGCAGAGACGGGACAGGGGTTTCCTACGAGCAGTACTTC
few	TRBJ2-7	-	TRBV15	CATSVRDGSYEQYF	TGTGCCACCAGCGTCCGGGACGGTTCCTACGAGCAGTACTTC
many	TRBJ2-1	-	TRBV3-1	CASSQALNEQFF	TGTGCCAGCAGCCAAGCCTTAAATGAGCAGTTCTTC
-	TRBJ2-5	-	TRBV12-3/TRBV12-4	CASSTRQDQETQYF	TGTGCCAGCAGTACCAGACAGGACCAAGAGACCCAGTACTTC
-	TRBJ2-1	-	TRBV6-1	CASRGASSGHNEQFF	TGTGCCAGCAGAGGGGCGAGCAGTGGACACAATGAGCAGTTCTTC
once	TRBJ1-5	TRBD1	TRBV27	CASSLTGTGGRQPQHF	TGTGCCAGCAGTTTGACCGGGACAGGGGGAAGACAGCCCCAGCATTTT
many	TRBJ1-4	-	TRBV15	CATSREQGRENEKLFF	TGTGCCACCAGCAGAGAACAGGGAAGGGAGAATGAAAAACTGTTTTTT
many	TRBJ2-1	TRBD1	TRBV3-1	CASSQPGQGGNEQFF	TGTGCCAGCAGCCAACCGGGACAGGGCGGTAATGAGCAGTTCTTC
few	TRBJ2-6	-	TRBV7-9	CASIERRSRSSGANVLTF	TGTGCCAGCATCGAGCGGCGGTCTAGAAGCTCTGGGGCCAACGTCCTGACTTTC
-	TRBJ2-5	TRBD2	TRBV20-1	CSAPNGLAAEETQYF	TGCAGTGCCCCGAATGGACTAGCCGCTGAAGAGACCCAGTACTTC
-	TRBJ2-2	-	TRBV9	CASSVAWESTGELFF	TGTGCCAGCAGCGTAGCTTGGGAGAGCACCGGGGAGCTGTTTTTT
many	TRBJ1-3	-	TRBV29-1	CSARDVAQSGNTIYF	TGCAGCGCTCGGGACGTGGCCCAATCTGGAAACACCATATATTTT
many	TRBJ1-2	-	TRBV12-3/TRBV12-4	CASTPGRLDGYTF	TGTGCCAGCACCCCGGGCCGCCTGGACGGCTACACCTTC
many	TRBJ2-1	-	TRBV7-9	CASSLYGYNEQFF	TGTGCCAGCAGCTTATACGGCTACAATGAGCAGTTCTTC
few	TRBJ1-2	TRBD1	TRBV6-2/TRBV6-3	CASRNPTGFYGYTF	TGTGCCAGCAGAAATCCGACAGGGTTCTATGGCTACACCTTC
-	TRBJ2-3	-	TRBV7-8	CASSSPGGTDTQYF	TGTGCCAGCAGCTCCCCCGGGGGCACAGATACGCAGTATTTT
many	TRBJ2-1	-	TRBV11-2	CASSTSEQFF	TGTGCCAGCTCAACTAGTGAGCAGTTCTTC
many	TRBJ1-1	-	TRBV27	CASTLPSLFTEAFF	TGTGCCAGCACCCTCCCCTCGCTTTTCACTGAAGCTTTCTTT